The 9 T cell receptor beta chains below were found in one sample sequenced in a study of cytotoxic CD8 clonotypes in ibrutinib-treated CLL. Clones were read by immunoSEQ multiplex PCR, and TCRdb kept only the in-frame ones, dropping some. The sample consists of around 140,000 clones, approximately 83% of them appearing once. Here the sequenced sample was PBMCs, taken after 24 months of ibrutinib treatment. The receptors here all came from a human donor with chronic lymphocytic leukemia.

The chain uses TRBV28 and TRBJ2-3, with D maybe TRBD1 (6 bases). The V gene's germline CDR1 is MDHEN and CDR2 SYDVKM. The V end was cut by 2 bases, the J end by 5 bases, with 8 bases between. The CDR3 length is 13 residues. CDR3 protein: CASSLPRGDTQYF. The DNA for the CDR3 is TGTGCCAGCAGTTTACCCAGGGGAGATACGCAGTATTTT.

The chain is built from TRBV19 and TRBJ1-5; D remains unclear. CDR1 LNHDA and CDR2 SQIVND come from the germline V gene (reference sequence). The V end was cut by 10 bases, the J end by 2 bases, with 18 bases between. The length of the CDR3 is 15 residues. The DNA of the CDR3 is TGTGCCACCTTGAGCGTAGGGTCGGGCAATCAGCCCCAGCATTTT. Protein sequence: CATLSVGSGNQPQHF.

The CDR3 DNA sequence: TGTGCCAGCAGGGGACACAATTCCCTCAATGAGCAGTTCTTC. It translates to CASRGHNSLNEQFF. The rearrangement uses TRBV28 and TRBJ2-1; TRBD1 is a possible D gene (6 bases). The CDR3 is made up of 14 amino acids. Trimming took off 6 bases at V and 6 bases at J, with 15 bases between the two ends. Germline V CDR1 and CDR2: MDHEN, SYDVKM.

The genes are TRBV5-4 and TRBJ2-7; perhaps D is TRBD1 or TRBD2 (6 bases each). CDR1 SGHNT and CDR2 YYREEE come from the germline V gene (reference sequence). CDR3 size: 14 residues. The V and J ends lost 1 base and 4 bases respectively, with 12 bases between them. The CDR3 spells CASSLRGAKYEQYF. CDR3 sequence (DNA): TGTGCCAGCAGCTTGAGGGGGGCGAAGTACGAGCAGTACTTC.

V is TRBV19 and J is TRBJ1-2; 7 bases are a match to TRBD1. CDR1 is LNHDA, CDR2 SQIVND, per germline (reference sequence). The CDR3 is 16 residues long. V dropped 6 bases and J dropped 8; count of bases not matched to a gene: 18. Written as DNA, the CDR3 is TGTGCCAGTAGATCGCGGGACAGCGGTCACTCAGGGGGCTACACCTTC. Encoded protein: CASRSRDSGHSGGYTF.

The chain recombines TRBV7-2 with TRBJ2-1; 8 bases map to TRBD2. This CDR3 comprises 14 residues. Germline V gene data show CDR1 as SGHTA and CDR2 as FQGNSA. V lost 3 bases to trimming and J lost 11 bases; unmatched junction nucleotides: 9. In DNA, the CDR3 is TGTGCCAGCAGCTTTGTGTCTAGCGGGCCCCAGCAGTTCTTC. This encodes CASSFVSSGPQQFF.

The J gene is TRBJ1-1, the V gene TRBV27, with 9 positions matching TRBD1. This CDR3 comprises 15 residues. J lost 6 bases, V lost 3 bases, and 8 bases had no gene match. Per germline, CDR1 MNHEY and CDR2 SMNVEV (reference sequence). CDR3 sequence: CASSFTGGFGSEAFF. In nucleotides, the CDR3 is TGTGCCAGCAGTTTCACAGGGGGCTTCGGATCTGAAGCTTTCTTT.

The rearrangement uses TRBV4-3 and TRBJ2-2, with TRBD1 identical over 10 bases. The CDR3 totals 17 residues. V shed 4 bases and J 0 bases; nucleotides not matched to a gene: 5. Germline V gene data show CDR1 as LGHNA and CDR2 as YSLEER. CDR3 protein: CASSPDGTGANTGELFF. The CDR3 bases are TGCGCCAGCAGCCCAGACGGGACAGGGGCGAACACCGGGGAGCTGTTTTTT.

The chain employs TRBV4-1 and TRBJ2-3; 10 bases are shared with TRBD2. The CDR3 runs to 16 residues. Trimming removed 1 base from V and 3 bases from J; junction bases left unmatched: 4. Looked up from germline, CDR1 is MGHRA and CDR2 is YSYEKL. In DNA form, the CDR3 reads TGCGCCAGCAGCCAAGTTCAAGCGGGGGGGACAGATACGCAGTATTTT. Protein product: CASSQVQAGGTDTQYF.